Given below is one TCR beta chain in context. The antigen is unknown. The data belong to a study of chemoradiotherapy in HPV16-positive cancers. Over chemoradiotherapy, repertoires were sampled more than once. Study-level points and caveats: Only a couple of HPV16-positive patients supplied the functional HPV-specificity definition.

V lost 3 bases and J lost 0, with 18 bases in between. Looked up from germline, CDR1 is SGHVS and CDR2 is FQNEAQ. The CDR3 sequence is 18 residues long. The data were produced by immunoSEQ multiplex PCR, yet TCRdb's version contains in-frame clones alone and is incomplete. This table holds 12,000 to 15,000 clones, roughly 90% found once. The sequenced sample was blood, obtained from a patient who underwent chemoradiotherapy. The rearrangement links TRBV7-8 to TRBJ2-1; the D call may be TRBD1 or TRBD2 (6 bases each). The receptor was derived from a human donor with HPV-associated anogenital cancer. The CDR3 DNA reads TGTGCCAGCAGCTTTGCCCTCGGGGGCGACATCTCCTACAATGAGCAGTTCTTC. This encodes CASSFALGGDISYNEQFF.